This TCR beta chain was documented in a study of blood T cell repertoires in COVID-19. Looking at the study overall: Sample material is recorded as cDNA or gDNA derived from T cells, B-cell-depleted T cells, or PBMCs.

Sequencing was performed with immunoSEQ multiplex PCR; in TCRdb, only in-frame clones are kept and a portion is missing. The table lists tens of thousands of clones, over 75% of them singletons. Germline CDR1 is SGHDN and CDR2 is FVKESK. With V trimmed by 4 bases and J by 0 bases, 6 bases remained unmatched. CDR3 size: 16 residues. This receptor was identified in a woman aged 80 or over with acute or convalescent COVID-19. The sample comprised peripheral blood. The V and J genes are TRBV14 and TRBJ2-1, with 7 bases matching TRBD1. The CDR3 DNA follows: TGTGCCAGCAGCCGGGACAGCTCTAGCTCCTACAATGAGCAGTTCTTC. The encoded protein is CASSRDSSSSYNEQFF.